Shown below are 12 T cell receptor beta chains from a single sample sequenced in a study of identical twins. TCRdb redid the calling of the 5' RACE reads with MiXCR, one entry per CDR3 protein. Found here are 450,000 or so distinct CDR3 sequences, approximately 15% of them singletons; the top ten hold about 0.54%. These data were also reused for a study on yellow fever vaccine responses in identical twins.

Sequenced: CD4+ T cells sorted from blood. The source of these receptors is a woman aged 18-29 years in good health.

In its sample, this clonotype was seen a few times. The chain combines TRBV20-1 with TRBJ2-1; D may be TRBD2 (6 bases). Germline values: CDR1 DFQATT, CDR2 SNEGSKA (reference sequence). The CDR3 sequence is 13 residues long. V dropped 3 bases and J dropped 9 bases, with 15 bases sitting between them. The CDR3 region is CSARSRRAGEQFF. The CDR3 DNA reads as TGCAGTGCTAGGTCAAGGAGGGCCGGTGAGCAGTTCTTC.

This clonotype appeared a few times. The rearrangement joins TRBV7-2 to TRBJ2-7; D may be TRBD2 (6 bases). V was shortened by 5 bases and J by 0 bases, with 14 bases between the two germline ends. Germline V gene data show CDR1 as SGHTA and CDR2 as FQGNSA. CDR3 size: 15 residues. In nucleotides, the CDR3 is TGTGCCAGCAGCCCGAGCGGGCCGAGCTCCTACGAGCAGTACTTC. As protein: CASSPSGPSSYEQYF.

This chain connects TRBV20-1 to TRBJ2-5; D gene uncertain. The CDR3 consists of 13 residues. V gave up 0 bases and J gave up 3 bases, with 8 bases separating them. Per the germline V gene, CDR1 is DFQATT and CDR2 is SNEGSKA (reference sequence). CDR3 nucleotide sequence: TGCAGTGCTAGAGATCCACCCAAAGAGACCCAGTACTTC. It is translated as CSARDPPKETQYF.

This clonotype came up a few times. This chain connects TRBV5-1 to TRBJ2-5; 7 nucleotides align to TRBD2. The V gene's germline CDR1 is SGHRS and CDR2 YFSETQ. V gave up 5 bases and J gave up 1 base; unmatched junction bases: 5. This CDR3 has 14 residues. CDR3 nucleotide sequence: TGCGCCAGCAGAGCTGGGACTATCCAAGAGACCCAGTACTTC. As protein: CASRAGTIQETQYF.

This clonotype was observed a handful of times. The chain couples TRBV20-1 to TRBJ1-2, with unresolved D. There are 12 residues in the CDR3. The V end lost 7 bases, the J end lost 4 bases, and 13 bases lay between the germline ends. CDR1 DFQATT and CDR2 SNEGSKA come from the germline V gene (reference sequence). The CDR3 bases are TGCAGTGACTCAGCCGAGTTCTATGGCTACACCTTC. Translating gives CSDSAEFYGYTF.

This chain joins TRBV5-1 and TRBJ2-1; 8 bases match TRBD2. The length of the CDR3 is 16 residues. The ends lost 5 bases at V and 2 bases at J; junction bases unmatched: 9. CDR1 is SGHRS and CDR2 is YFSETQ in the germline V gene. CDR3 sequence (DNA): TGCGCCAGCAGTCCGGGAGGGAAAATAACCTACAATGAGCAGTTCTTC. As protein: CASSPGGKITYNEQFF.

This clonotype showed up just a few times. The chain links TRBV7-2 to TRBJ2-7; the D gene could be TRBD1 or TRBD2 (5 bases each). This CDR3 is 14 amino acids long. V lost 5 bases to trimming and J lost 3 bases, with 14 bases between them. The V gene's germline CDR1 is SGHTA and CDR2 FQGNSA. CDR3 protein: CASSVPGPYYEQYF. CDR3 DNA sequence: TGTGCCAGCAGCGTACCGGGGCCTTACTACGAGCAGTACTTC.

The J gene is TRBJ2-1, the V gene TRBV27; D is unresolved. Trimming cost V 6 bases and J 6 bases, with 18 bases left between them. Germline CDR1 is MNHEY and CDR2 is SMNVEV (reference sequence). The CDR3 sequence is 15 residues long. The CDR3 DNA sequence: TGTGCCAGCAGCGTAACCGGGCAAATCGTCAATGAGCAGTTCTTC. It yields the protein CASSVTGQIVNEQFF.

This chain connects TRBV27 to TRBJ2-3; 9 bases agree with TRBD1. The CDR3 has 17 amino acids. V shed 2 bases, J shed 3 bases, and the junction held 9 bases outside the gene matches. Germline CDR1 and CDR2: MNHEY and SMNVEV (reference sequence). The CDR3 sequence is CASSLVMGDRVTDTQYF. The CDR3 DNA follows: TGTGCCAGCAGTTTAGTAATGGGGGACAGGGTGACAGATACGCAGTATTTT.

This sequence joins TRBV14 and TRBJ2-3; D might be TRBD1 or TRBD2, each matching 5 bases. V lost 2 bases and J lost 3, with 15 bases in between. The CDR3 is 16 amino acids. CDR1 and CDR2 from the germline V gene are SGHDN and FVKESK. CDR3 sequence: CASSQIRAGRTDTQYF. For the CDR3, the DNA is TGTGCCAGCAGCCAAATTCGGGCAGGGAGAACAGATACGCAGTATTTT.

This clonotype occurred a few times. V and J are TRBV7-9 and TRBJ2-3; D perhaps matches TRBD1 (6 bases). The germline CDR1 and CDR2 sequences are SEHNR and FQNEAQ (reference sequence). This CDR3 comprises 15 residues. The V end was cut by 5 bases, the J end by 2 bases, with 14 bases between. This chain's CDR3 is CASSIKTGSTDTQYF. The CDR3 DNA is TGTGCCAGCAGCATAAAGACAGGCTCCACAGATACGCAGTATTTT.

This clonotype has just a few counts. This rearrangement joins TRBV7-8 to TRBJ2-1; D call uncertain. V was shortened by 2 bases and J by 6 bases, with 20 bases between the two germline ends. This CDR3 has 17 residues. Per germline, CDR1 SGHVS and CDR2 FQNEAQ. CDR3 sequence (DNA): TGTGCCAGCAGCTTACGAGGAGCTTCCCCCTTCTTCAATGAGCAGTTCTTC. The encoded protein is CASSLRGASPFFNEQFF.